Below are 28 T cell receptor beta chains sequenced from a single sample in a study of blood T cell repertoires in COVID-19 (dated by TCRdb to about 2020). The library was obtained by the immunoSEQ multiplex PCR assay. TCRdb retrieved this table from immuneACCESS and kept in-frame rearrangements only. Not all clones are present; in checked studies, unresolved V genes account for under half, and no reason is known for the remainder. The sample table records about 130,000 clones; around nine tenths of these occur just once. The ten most abundant clones make up about 1% of the sample. Sequencing was done on a sample of peripheral blood. The receptor source for this set is a woman aged 80 or over with acute or convalescent COVID-19.

The rearrangement uses TRBV19 and TRBJ2-3; no reliable D call. CDR3 length: 13 residues. The germline V and J ends were trimmed by 2 bases and 3 bases, with 6 bases remaining between them. From germline, CDR1 is LNHDA and CDR2 SQIVND (reference sequence). In DNA form, the CDR3 reads TGTGCCAGTAGTATACGACTTACAGATACGCAGTATTTT. Translating gives CASSIRLTDTQYF.

The V and J genes are TRBV28 and TRBJ1-1; 10 bases agree with TRBD1. Losses at the gene ends were 6 bases for V and 2 bases for J; bases not matched to a gene: 9. CDR1 and CDR2 (germline): MDHEN, SYDVKM. The CDR3 has 16 residues. CDR3: CASSPGTGALNTEAFF. The CDR3 nucleotides read TGTGCCAGCAGCCCCGGGACAGGGGCCCTAAACACTGAAGCTTTCTTT.

The V and J genes are TRBV5-6 and TRBJ1-2, with D possibly being TRBD1 (6 bases). The CDR3 covers 14 residues. The V gene's germline CDR1 is SGHDT and CDR2 YYEEEE. Trimming cost V 4 bases and J 5 bases, with 15 bases left between them. CDR3 sequence (DNA): TGTGCCAGCAGCCCGAATTACAGGGAGTATGGCTACACCTTC. Its protein product is CASSPNYREYGYTF.

This clone has only a few counts. The rearrangement links TRBV6-6 to TRBJ1-2; no clear D gene. The germline gives CDR1 MNHNY, CDR2 SVGAGI (reference sequence). This CDR3 spans 14 amino acids. Trimming left V 2 bases short and J 1 base short, with 8 bases between. CDR3 residues: CASSYPGLNYGYTF. The CDR3, as DNA: TGTGCCAGCAGTTACCCTGGACTTAACTATGGCTACACCTTC.

The chain couples TRBV9 to TRBJ2-6, with 10 bases aligning to TRBD1. The V segment lost 3 bases and the J segment 3 bases; nucleotides outside the gene matches: 9. This CDR3 region has 18 residues. Germline V lookup: CDR1 SGDLS, CDR2 YYNGEE. The DNA of the CDR3 is TGTGCCAGCAGCGGGGGGACAGGGGCGATGGTTGGGGCCAACGTCCTGACTTTC. Its translation: CASSGGTGAMVGANVLTF.

The chain employs TRBV21-1 and TRBJ1-5; the table's D call TRBD1 went unverified against the DNA. TRBV21-1 is annotated as a pseudogene. There are 16 residues in the CDR3. DNA of the CDR3: TGTGCCAGCAGTCGGGGACAGGGGGCGCGGGGTCAGCCCCAGCATTTT. Its protein product is CASSRGQGARGQPQHF.

The chain has TRBV29-1 and TRBJ2-5, with 10 nucleotides matching TRBD2. Germline trimming cut 3 bases from V and 2 bases from J; bases unmatched to any gene: 9. The CDR3 has 16 residues. The germline gives CDR1 SQVTM, CDR2 ANQGSEA. Here the CDR3 reads CSVDGLAGVLQETQYF. In nucleotides, the CDR3 is TGCAGCGTTGATGGCCTAGCGGGGGTCCTACAAGAGACCCAGTACTTC.

This clone was recorded once. This chain connects TRBV2 to TRBJ2-5, with D possibly being TRBD1 (6 bases). CDR1 and CDR2 from the germline V gene are SNHLY and FYNNEI. This CDR3 is 15 amino acids long. V lost 9 bases to trimming and J lost 7 bases, with 24 bases between them. CDR3 coding DNA: TGTGCCAGTGTTTCATCCGGGACACCTGGGGGGACCCAGTACTTC. This gives the protein CASVSSGTPGGTQYF.

The chain carries TRBV10-3 and TRBJ2-6; 9 bases are shared with TRBD1. V lost 2 bases to trimming and J lost 0 bases; unmatched junction nucleotides: 8. The germline gives CDR1 ENHRY, CDR2 SYGVKD. This CDR3 is built from 19 residues. The CDR3 DNA reads as TGTGCCATCAGTGAGACCCGGACAGGGGCGAGCTCTGGGGCCAACGTCCTGACTTTC. Its translation: CAISETRTGASSGANVLTF.

J is TRBJ2-3 and V is TRBV11-2, with TRBD2 matching over 7 bases. The V gene end was trimmed by 1 base and the J gene end by 6 bases; junction bases not matched to a gene: 4. From germline, CDR1 is SGHAT and CDR2 FQNNGV. This CDR3 comprises 14 residues. The CDR3 loop reads CASSLVISGDTQYF. The DNA for the CDR3 is TGTGCCAGCAGCTTAGTAATTAGCGGGGATACGCAGTATTTT.

This clone was detected a few times. This chain links TRBV7-2 with TRBJ1-5, with 7 bases lining up with TRBD1. The CDR3 is 16 amino acids. V was clipped by 1 base and J by 5 bases; unmatched bases: 8. Germline CDR1 reads SGHTA; CDR2 reads FQGNSA. This chain's CDR3 is CASSLGSDREYQPQHF. CDR3 sequence (DNA): TGTGCCAGCAGCTTAGGTTCAGACAGGGAATATCAGCCCCAGCATTTT.

The CDR3 reads CASSVHRGDGNQPQHF. The CDR3 region has the DNA TGTGCCAGCAGTGTACACAGGGGAGATGGCAATCAGCCCCAGCATTTT. V is TRBV6-1 and J is TRBJ1-5; 7 bases line up with TRBD1. V gave up 4 bases and J gave up 2 bases; unmatched junction bases: 8. The CDR3 extends over 16 amino acids. Germline V CDR1 and CDR2: MNHNS, SASEGT.

The chain joins TRBV15 to TRBJ2-3, with TRBD1 identical over 8 bases. CDR1 and CDR2 (germline): LNHNV, YYDKDF (reference sequence). This CDR3 has 16 amino acids. V gave up 8 bases and J gave up 0 bases; unmatched junction bases: 10. CDR3 in DNA: TGTGCCACCCAAAACCGGGACAGGCAGAGCACAGATACGCAGTATTTT. It specifies CATQNRDRQSTDTQYF.

This chain links TRBV10-2 with TRBJ2-1; 9 positions agree with TRBD1. Germline V gives CDR1 WSHSY, CDR2 SAAADI. The trim removed 2 bases at V and 1 base at J, leaving 0 bases unmatched. The CDR3 covers 15 residues. The CDR3 DNA sequence: TGCGCCAGCAGTGAGGACAGGGGGTCCTACAATGAGCAGTTCTTC. This sequence encodes CASSEDRGSYNEQFF.

The rearrangement links TRBV30 to TRBJ1-5; D not certain. Between the trimmed V and J ends, which lost 0 bases and 9 bases, there was a span of 6 bases. This CDR3 contains 11 residues. The germline V gene encodes CDR1 GTSNPN and CDR2 SVGIG (reference sequence). The CDR3 DNA sequence: TGTGCCTGGAGTGTTCCGGGGCCCCAGCATTTT. It encodes CAWSVPGPQHF. Using reference TRBV30 and TRBJ1-5 for the parts outside the CDR3, the full variable domain is SQTIHQWPATLVQPVGSPLSLECTVEGTSNPNLYWYRQAAGRGLQLLFYSVGIGQISSEVPQNLSASRPQDRQFILSSKKLLLSDSGFYLCAWSVPGPQHFGDGTRLSIL.

Written as DNA, the CDR3 is TGTGCCAGCAGCAAACCTAGCGGGCTTTACAATGAGCAGTTCTTC. Protein: CASSKPSGLYNEQFF. This chain uses TRBV7-2 with TRBJ2-1, with 8 positions matching TRBD2. Trimming cost V 5 bases and J 4 bases; bases outside gene matches: 7. CDR1 SGHTA and CDR2 FQGNSA come from the germline V gene. This CDR3 has 15 amino acids. The full variable domain, rest sourced from reference TRBV7-2 and TRBJ2-1, is GAGVSQSPSNKVTEKGKDVELRCDPISGHTALYWYRQSLGQGLEFLIYFQGNSAPDKSGLPSDRFSAERTGGSVSTLTIQRTQQEDSAVYLCASSKPSGLYNEQFFGPGTRLTVL.

The chain couples TRBV5-4 to TRBJ1-6; D may be TRBD1 (5 bases). Trimming left V 0 bases short and J 9 bases short, with 13 bases between. From germline, CDR1 is SGHNT and CDR2 YYREEE (reference sequence). The CDR3 has 15 residues. In nucleotides, the CDR3 is TGTGCCAGCAGCTTGGGCCAGGGTAGCAGTTCACCCCTCCACTTT. Translation gives CASSLGQGSSSPLHF.

This clone was recorded a few times. The chain combines TRBV19 with TRBJ1-2, with TRBD1 matching over 8 bases. The CDR3 runs 14 residues. Looked up from germline, CDR1 is LNHDA and CDR2 is SQIVND (reference sequence). Trimming removed 8 bases from V and 4 bases from J; junction bases left unmatched: 9. The DNA of the CDR3 is TGTGCCAGTCTCAGGACAGGGACGCCCTATGGCTACACCTTC. Translating gives CASLRTGTPYGYTF.

V and J are TRBV10-3 and TRBJ1-1, with a possible D match to TRBD1 (5 bases). V dropped 6 bases and J dropped 1 base, with 9 bases sitting between them. The CDR3 has 13 residues. CDR1 and CDR2 from the germline V gene are ENHRY and SYGVKD. The CDR3 is CAIRATGNTEAFF. In nucleotides, the CDR3 is TGTGCCATCAGAGCAACAGGGAACACTGAAGCTTTCTTT.

The chain couples TRBV6-2 or TRBV6-3 to TRBJ2-7, with a possible D match to TRBD2 (5 bases). Germline values: CDR1 MNHEY, CDR2 SVGEGT. CDR3 length: 14 residues. The ends were cut back, 5 bases at V and 3 bases at J, with 14 bases in the middle. In nucleotides, the CDR3 is TGTGCCAGCAGTGGGGAGCCCCCAAGCTACGAGCAGTACTTC. Translation gives CASSGEPPSYEQYF.

J is TRBJ1-1 and V is TRBV19; D is uncertain. Per the germline V gene, CDR1 is LNHDA and CDR2 is SQIVND (reference sequence). There are 13 residues in the CDR3. Trimming pared 4 bases from V and 2 bases from J, leaving 8 bases between. CDR3 nucleotides: TGTGCCAGTAGTACTACAGTTAACACTGAAGCTTTCTTT. This sequence encodes CASSTTVNTEAFF.

The V and J genes are TRBV21-1 and TRBJ1-3; the table's D gene call, TRBD1, was not cross checked with the DNA. TRBV21-1 represents a pseudogene. This CDR3 is 16 amino acids long. The CDR3 sequence is CASIKGGGLSGNTIYF. In nucleotides, the CDR3 is TGTGCCAGCATTAAAGGGGGCGGCCTCTCTGGAAACACCATATATTTT.

This rearrangement joins TRBV6-5 to TRBJ1-2, with 8 positions matching TRBD1. The CDR3 contains 14 residues. Germline-derived CDR1 and CDR2 are MNHEY and SVGAGI. After removal of 6 bases from V and 4 bases from J, the junction contained 7 bases not matched to a gene. This CDR3 reads CASRKQQGVYGYTF. In nucleotides, the CDR3 is TGTGCCAGCAGGAAACAACAGGGGGTCTATGGCTACACCTTC.

The gene calls are TRBV7-2 and TRBJ1-3, with 8 bases aligning to TRBD1. J lost 4 bases, V lost 6 bases, and 2 bases had no gene match. The CDR3 is 13 residues long. Germline values: CDR1 SGHTA, CDR2 FQGNSA. The CDR3 reads CASRRDRGNTIYF. CDR3 DNA: TGTGCCAGCAGGCGGGACAGGGGAAACACCATATATTTT.

The chain combines TRBV7-8 with TRBJ2-5, with TRBD2 matching 14 bases. The germline CDR1 and CDR2 sequences are SGHVS and FQNEAQ. The CDR3 totals 17 residues. Trimming at V came to 5 bases and at J to 5 bases, leaving 10 bases not matched to a gene. CDR3 nucleotides: TGTGCCAGCAGCCGAGTGGGGACTAGCGGGGGCTACGAGACCCAGTACTTC. Its translation is CASSRVGTSGGYETQYF.

The chain links TRBV5-4 to TRBJ2-1, with D perhaps matching TRBD2 (6 bases). Germline V gives CDR1 SGHNT, CDR2 YYREEE (reference sequence). Trimming took 10 bases from V and 6 from J, leaving 17 bases between them. The CDR3 runs 13 residues. The CDR3 sequence: CAGAGDLFNEQFF. The DNA for the CDR3 is TGTGCCGGGGCTGGGGACTTATTCAATGAGCAGTTCTTC.

This rearrangement joins TRBV5-6 to TRBJ1-2, with TRBD1 matching over 9 bases. The CDR3 length is 15 residues. Trimming took 0 bases from V and 10 from J; bases not matched to a gene: 10. Germline CDR1 reads SGHDT; CDR2 reads YYEEEE. CDR3 region: CASSLGQGGFHFYTF. CDR3 nucleotide sequence: TGTGCCAGCAGCTTGGGACAGGGGGGATTTCATTTCTACACCTTC.

J is TRBJ1-1 and V is TRBV9; TRBD1 matches at 8 bases. J gave up 7 bases and V 4 bases, and 6 bases lay outside the gene matches. This CDR3 has 13 amino acids. The V gene's germline CDR1 is SGDLS and CDR2 YYNGEE. CDR3 bases: TGTGCCAGCAGCCCGACAGGGGTTGATGAAGCTTTCTTT. Encoded protein: CASSPTGVDEAFF.